This T cell receptor (beta chain) emerged from a study of radiation and T cells in renal cell carcinoma. Turning to the study itself: Nephrectomy followed 15 Gy stereotactic body radiation by 4 weeks. Whole-study findings and limits: In blood, top tumor clones expanded by 2 weeks, shrinking by 4.

Time point indicated: blood 2 weeks post-SBRT. As for treatment: 15 Gy SBRT to primary tumor, nephrectomy 4 weeks later. The tumor was a clear cell renal cell carcinoma. Trimming removed 5 bases from V and 6 bases from J, with 14 bases in between. CDR1 is MGHRA and CDR2 is YSYEKL in the germline V gene. The CDR3 spans 13 residues. Only in-frame clones appear in the TCRdb table, and some are missing; sequencing was by immunoSEQ multiplex PCR. The sample holds 95,000 to 150,000 clones, roughly four fifths seen once. A word on this clone: Antigen specificity is unknown.

This clonotype was obtained from a man aged 45-65 years with renal cell carcinoma. The sequencing here drew on blood, taken from a patient whose treatment included radiotherapy and nephrectomy. The gene calls are TRBV4-1 and TRBJ2-7; tentative D call: TRBD1 (5 bases). CDR3 in DNA: TGCGCCAGCAGCTACCAGACAGAGCGCGAGCAGTACTTC. Translation gives CASSYQTEREQYF.